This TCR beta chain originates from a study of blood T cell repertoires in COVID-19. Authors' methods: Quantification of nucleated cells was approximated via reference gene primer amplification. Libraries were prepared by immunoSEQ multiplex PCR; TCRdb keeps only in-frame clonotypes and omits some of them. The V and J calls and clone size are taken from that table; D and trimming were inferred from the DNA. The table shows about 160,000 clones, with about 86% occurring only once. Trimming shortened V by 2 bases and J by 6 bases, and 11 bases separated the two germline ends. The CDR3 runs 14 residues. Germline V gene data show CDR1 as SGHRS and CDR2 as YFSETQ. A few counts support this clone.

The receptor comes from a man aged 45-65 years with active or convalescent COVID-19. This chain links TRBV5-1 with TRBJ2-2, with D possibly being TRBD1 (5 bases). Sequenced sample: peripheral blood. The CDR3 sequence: CASSLQDLAGELFF. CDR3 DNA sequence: TGCGCCAGCAGCTTACAGGATTTGGCCGGGGAGCTGTTTTTT.